The 3 T cell receptor beta chains presented below share a single source sample, sequenced in a study of cytotoxic CD8 clonotypes in ibrutinib-treated CLL. Measured with immunoSEQ multiplex PCR; TCRdb has only the in-frame clones, and not every one. The sample yields roughly 250,000 clones, 70% seen once. Sequencing was performed on PBMCs, taken after 24 months of ibrutinib treatment. These receptor sequences come from a human donor with chronic lymphocytic leukemia.

CDR3 in amino acids: CASSQDVTDTQYF. The DNA for the CDR3 is TGTGCCAGCAGCCAAGACGTCACAGATACGCAGTATTTT. This chain uses TRBV4-2 with TRBJ2-3; D gene uncertain. Trimming left V 0 bases short and J 2 bases short, with 3 bases between. Germline CDR1 LGHNA, CDR2 YNFKEQ. The CDR3 is 13 amino acids.

The rearrangement links TRBV28 to TRBJ2-7; TRBD1 matches 10 bases. This CDR3 comprises 15 residues. V shed 5 bases, J shed 4 bases, and the junction held 8 bases outside the gene matches. Germline V gene lookup returns CDR1 MDHEN and CDR2 SYDVKM. The CDR3 sequence is CASSPRDRGLYEQYF. The CDR3 DNA sequence: TGTGCCAGCAGTCCCCGGGACAGGGGTCTTTACGAGCAGTACTTC.

The chain carries TRBV7-2 and TRBJ2-1; D remains unclear. The CDR3 totals 12 residues. Trimming took 1 base from V and 15 from J, leaving 13 bases between them. Germline CDR1 is SGHTA and CDR2 is FQGNSA. CDR3 protein: CASSLVASRPFF. CDR3 DNA: TGTGCCAGCAGCTTAGTTGCGAGTCGTCCGTTCTTC. Variable domain in full (rest from reference TRBV7-2 and TRBJ2-1): GAGVSQSPSNKVTEKGKDVELRCDPISGHTALYWYRQSLGQGLEFLIYFQGNSAPDKSGLPSDRFSAERTGGSVSTLTIQRTQQEDSAVYLCASSLVASRPFFGPGTRLTVL.